This TCR beta chain was observed in a study of shared clonotypes between healthy human individuals. Study-wide results and limits: It was the few donors that limited the genetic and exposure-history diversity represented. Richness estimates generally favored naive over memory subsets.

Study donors comprised healthy, HIV-negative adults devoid of recent acute infection or vaccination. Germline CDR1 and CDR2: SGHTS and YDEGEE. CDR3 length: 14 amino acids. V was trimmed by 0 bases and J by 0 bases, leaving 4 bases between them. With regard to this clone: The target antigen is unknown. The sample has other DNA sequences that encode this CDR3 too.

Data came from immunoSEQ multiplex PCR; TCRdb stores just in-frame clones and leaves some out. In the table there are 2 million to 3 million clones, roughly 93% of which are singletons. The origin of this receptor is a young man in good health. Some clones in this sample may be carry-over from other donors' samples. Sequenced material: naive CD4+ T cells from PBMCs. Subset here: CD45RA+ positively selected. The chain joins TRBV5-8 to TRBJ1-3; no definite D call. CDR3 in DNA: TGTGCCAGCAGCTTGGGAAGCTCTGGAAACACCATATATTTT. It is translated as CASSLGSSGNTIYF. The full variable domain, with the rest looked up from reference TRBV5-8 and TRBJ1-3, is EAGVTQSPTHLIKTRGQQATLRCSPISGHTSVYWYQQALGLGLQFLLWYDEGEERNRGNFPPRFSGRQFPNYSSELNVNALELEDSALYLCASSLGSSGNTIYFGEGSWLTVV.